One sample yielded the 27 T cell receptor beta chains listed below, sequenced in a study of siplizumab effects on memory and regulatory T cells. The data were produced by immunoSEQ multiplex PCR, yet TCRdb's version contains in-frame clones alone and is incomplete. The sample lists some 73,000 clones, approximately 93% occurring once. The sequenced sample consisted of CD8+ T cells sorted from blood. The receptors were sampled from a human donor in good health.

The chain couples TRBV7-9 to TRBJ2-1; 8 bases align to TRBD1. V lost 5 bases and J lost 6; bases outside the gene matches: 9. CDR1 and CDR2 (germline): SEHNR, FQNEAQ (reference sequence). This CDR3 is built from 15 residues. The CDR3 sequence is CASSPGTGSINEQFF. The CDR3 DNA reads TGTGCCAGCAGCCCCGGGACAGGATCTATCAATGAGCAGTTCTTC.

For the CDR3, the DNA is TGCGCCAGCAGCGAACCGCGGCAGATTAAGGGCTACACCTTC. Protein product: CASSEPRQIKGYTF. The V call is TRBV4-1, the J call TRBJ1-2; D not resolved. Germline V gene lookup returns CDR1 MGHRA and CDR2 YSYEKL. The V end lost 5 bases, the J end lost 8 bases, and 18 bases lay between the germline ends. The CDR3 consists of 14 residues.

V usage is TRBV7-6 and J usage is TRBJ2-7; no firm D call. Trimming removed 1 base from V and 7 bases from J, with 17 bases in between. Looked up from germline, CDR1 is SGHVS and CDR2 is FNYEAQ. The CDR3 spans 15 residues. CDR3 DNA sequence: TGTGCCAGCAGCTTAGAGTCCAACCAACTTTGGGAGCAGTACTTC. Translation: CASSLESNQLWEQYF. The whole variable domain, remainder taken from reference TRBV7-6 and TRBJ2-7, is GAGVSQSPRYKVTKRGQDVALRCDPISGHVSLYWYRQALGQGPEFLTYFNYEAQQDKSGLPNDRFSAERPEGSISTLTIQRTEQRDSAMYRCASSLESNQLWEQYFGPGTRLTVT.

This chain connects TRBV11-2 to TRBJ2-7; TRBD2 matches 9 bases. The CDR3 covers 16 residues. With 2 bases clipped from V and 3 bases from J, the junction kept 8 bases outside the gene matches. Germline assignment: CDR1 SGHAT and CDR2 FQNNGV. Here the CDR3 reads CASSLLGGGGIYEQYF. The CDR3 DNA reads as TGTGCCAGCAGCTTATTGGGCGGGGGGGGAATCTACGAGCAGTACTTC.

V gene TRBV2 combines with J gene TRBJ1-1; no definite D call. Germline V gives CDR1 SNHLY, CDR2 FYNNEI. The CDR3 extends over 14 amino acids. V was trimmed by 2 bases and J by 1 base, leaving 8 bases between them. CDR3 protein: CASSEFLGNTEAFF. In DNA, the CDR3 is TGTGCCAGCAGTGAATTTCTGGGGAACACTGAAGCTTTCTTT.

The V call is TRBV5-5, the J call TRBJ2-2; D not certain. The CDR3 is 14 residues long. The ends were cut back, 0 bases at V and 3 bases at J, with 6 bases in the middle. Germline CDR1 reads SGHKS; CDR2 reads YYEKEE (reference sequence). This CDR3 is CASSLALYTGELFF. For the CDR3, the DNA is TGTGCCAGCAGCTTGGCCTTGTACACCGGGGAGCTGTTTTTT.

The chain joins TRBV7-2 to TRBJ1-1; D call uncertain. Trimming shortened V by 1 base and J by 6 bases, and 9 bases separated the two germline ends. The CDR3 totals 13 residues. The germline CDR1 and CDR2 sequences are SGHTA and FQGNSA. CDR3 sequence: CASSLVTSAEAFF. As DNA, the CDR3 is TGTGCCAGCAGCTTAGTGACGTCCGCTGAAGCTTTCTTT.

This sequence joins TRBV5-4 and TRBJ2-1; perhaps TRBD2 as D (6 bases). Germline CDR1 is SGHNT and CDR2 is YYREEE (reference sequence). CDR3 size: 16 residues. The ends were cut back, 4 bases at V and 0 bases at J, with 14 bases in the middle. The CDR3 reads CASSLSGVSSYNEQFF. As DNA, the CDR3 is TGTGCCAGCAGCCTATCGGGGGTAAGCTCCTACAATGAGCAGTTCTTC.

This chain uses TRBV11-3 with TRBJ1-4; D gene unclear. Trimming removed 4 bases at V and 6 bases at J, with 9 bases between. This CDR3 spans 13 amino acids. CDR1 is SGHNT, CDR2 YENEEA, per germline. The CDR3 bases are TGTGCCAGCAGCTCCAGAACCGATGAAAAACTGTTTTTT. Its translation: CASSSRTDEKLFF.

The chain has TRBV5-1 and TRBJ1-2, with D perhaps matching TRBD1 (5 bases). This CDR3 region has 12 residues. V was pared by 2 bases and J by 8 bases, with 10 bases between. Germline lookup yields CDR1 SGHRS and CDR2 YFSETQ. In DNA form, the CDR3 reads TGCGCCAGCAGCTTAGGAGGGGACGGCTACACCTTC. It translates to CASSLGGDGYTF.

This clone occurred once. This rearrangement joins TRBV13 to TRBJ2-1; weak D call: TRBD1 (5 bases). CDR3 length: 15 amino acids. Germline V gene sequence: CDR1 PRHDT, CDR2 FYEKMQ (reference sequence). Trimming left V 6 bases short and J 8 bases short, with 20 bases between. The DNA of the CDR3 is TGTGCCAGCAGATCCTTAGATGGGCAGGGTCATGAGCAGTTCTTC. This sequence encodes CASRSLDGQGHEQFF. Filled out from reference TRBV13 and TRBJ2-1, the complete variable domain reads AAGVIQSPRHLIKEKRETATLKCYPIPRHDTVYWYQQGPGQDPQFLISFYEKMQSDKGSIPDRFSAQQFSDYHSELNMSSLELGDSALYFCASRSLDGQGHEQFFGPGTRLTVL.

V is TRBV6-5 and J is TRBJ1-2; the D is unclear. V was cut by 2 bases and J by 4 bases, with 14 bases left in between. This CDR3 has 15 residues. CDR1 is MNHEY, CDR2 SVGAGI, per germline. The CDR3 DNA is TGTGCCAGCAGTTACAGAAGGCAGGAAGGCTATGGCTACACCTTC. This encodes CASSYRRQEGYGYTF.

This clone was counted once. The V gene is TRBV2, the J gene TRBJ2-1, with 10 bases that match TRBD2. The CDR3 covers 16 residues. In germline, CDR1 is SNHLY, CDR2 FYNNEI. J gave up 5 bases and V 6 bases, and 10 bases lay outside the gene matches. Here the CDR3 DNA reads TGTGCCAGCAGCCAACCTCTAGCGGGGGCTGACAATGAGCAGTTCTTC. Encoded protein: CASSQPLAGADNEQFF.

The chain joins TRBV5-6 to TRBJ1-2; D remains ambiguous. This CDR3 comprises 14 residues. Germline CDR1 and CDR2: SGHDT and YYEEEE. Trimming stripped 1 base from V and 3 bases from J, with 10 bases between. The CDR3 loop is CASSLPEPYYGYTF. DNA for the CDR3: TGTGCCAGCAGCTTGCCAGAACCCTACTATGGCTACACCTTC.

CDR3 residues: CASSSLTGVNYGYTF. In DNA, the CDR3 is TGTGCCAGCAGCTCCTTAACAGGGGTTAACTATGGCTACACCTTC. The rearrangement joins TRBV7-2 to TRBJ1-2; 7 nucleotides align to TRBD1. V lost 4 bases to trimming and J lost 1 base; unmatched junction nucleotides: 6. The CDR3 has 15 residues. Per the germline V gene, CDR1 is SGHTA and CDR2 is FQGNSA. The whole variable domain, remainder taken from reference TRBV7-2 and TRBJ1-2, is GAGVSQSPSNKVTEKGKDVELRCDPISGHTALYWYRQSLGQGLEFLIYFQGNSAPDKSGLPSDRFSAERTGGSVSTLTIQRTQQEDSAVYLCASSSLTGVNYGYTFGSGTRLTVV.

V is TRBV23-1 and J is TRBJ1-2; D is unclear. TRBV23-1 is treated as an ORF (open reading frame) with a function not yet certain. V was cut by 4 bases and J by 6 bases, with 18 bases left in between. This CDR3 contains 15 residues. Written as DNA, the CDR3 is TGCGCCAGCAGTCCGGATCTACGACGAGCGGATGGCTACACCTTC. This translates into CASSPDLRRADGYTF.

The CDR3 nucleotides are TGTGCCACCAGCACGGTCGGCGCTGAAGCTTTCTTT. Encoded protein: CATSTVGAEAFF. V and J are TRBV15 and TRBJ1-1; D is unclear. This CDR3 has 12 residues. V lost 4 bases and J 6 bases, leaving 9 bases between the germline ends. The germline V gene encodes CDR1 LNHNV and CDR2 YYDKDF (reference sequence).

The genes are TRBV4-2 and TRBJ1-5, with TRBD1 identical over 9 bases. The germline CDR1 and CDR2 sequences are LGHNA and YNFKEQ. This CDR3 is built from 20 residues. The V segment lost 0 bases and the J segment 2 bases; nucleotides outside the gene matches: 14. The CDR3: CASSQDLGTGRFEGNQPQHF. As DNA, the CDR3 is TGTGCCAGCAGCCAAGACCTTGGGACAGGGAGGTTTGAGGGCAATCAGCCCCAGCATTTT.

The chain carries TRBV5-1 and TRBJ2-7; 9 bases align to TRBD1. Germline V CDR1 and CDR2: SGHRS, YFSETQ. The CDR3 is made up of 15 amino acids. The junction had 7 bases not matched to a gene; V was cut back by 1 base and J by 5 bases. CDR3 sequence (DNA): TGCGCCAGCAGCTTGATCGGGACAGGGCTTAACGAGCAGTACTTC. Translating gives CASSLIGTGLNEQYF.

The CDR3, as DNA: TGTGCCAGCAGCGTAGGGACAGAAAACTATGGCTACACCTTC. Its protein product is CASSVGTENYGYTF. The chain combines TRBV5-4 with TRBJ1-2; TRBD1 matches 7 bases. The junction had 5 bases not matched to a gene; V was cut back by 4 bases and J by 2 bases. CDR1 and CDR2 from the germline V gene are SGHNT and YYREEE (reference sequence). The CDR3 covers 14 residues.

In DNA form, the CDR3 reads TGTGCCAGCAGTGCCTACGCGGGACAGGCCTACGAGCAGTACTTC. This encodes CASSAYAGQAYEQYF. This sequence joins TRBV27 and TRBJ2-7; 8 nucleotides agree with TRBD1. Germline assignment: CDR1 MNHEY and CDR2 SMNVEV (reference sequence). The CDR3 contains 15 residues. Trimming took 5 bases from V and 2 from J; bases not matched to a gene: 8.

This clone has a single count. The junction shows a germline mismatch at one end, possibly a read error. The gene calls are TRBV6-5 and TRBJ1-2; D gene uncertain. The CDR3 loop spans 15 amino acids. Germline V gene sequence: CDR1 MNHEY, CDR2 SVGAGI. The DNA of the CDR3 is TGTGCCAGCAGTGACTCTGGCAGCACCTCCTATGGCTACACCTTC. It translates to CASSDSGSTSYGYTF.

This clone was detected a few times. V is TRBV5-1 and J is TRBJ1-1, with 10 bases that match TRBD1. Germline-derived CDR1 and CDR2 are SGHRS and YFSETQ. CDR3 length equals 16 residues. V lost 0 bases to trimming and J lost 6 bases; unmatched junction nucleotides: 8. CDR3 DNA sequence: TGCGCCAGCAGCTTGGCCGATGGAGGACAGGGGGCTGAAGCTTTCTTT. It specifies CASSLADGGQGAEAFF.

The J gene is TRBJ1-4, the V gene TRBV7-3, with TRBD1 matching 7 bases. CDR1 and CDR2 from the germline V gene are SGHTA and FQGTGA. With 3 bases clipped from V and 7 bases from J, the junction kept 8 bases outside the gene matches. There are 15 residues in the CDR3. CDR3 sequence: CASSLTGRAVEKLFF. In DNA form, the CDR3 reads TGTGCCAGCAGCTTGACAGGGCGAGCGGTTGAAAAACTGTTTTTT.

V and J are TRBV6-1 and TRBJ2-7; TRBD1 agrees at 8 bases. Trimming at V came to 4 bases and at J to 4 bases, leaving 3 bases not matched to a gene. CDR1 MNHNS and CDR2 SASEGT come from the germline V gene. This CDR3 is 13 amino acids long. CDR3 sequence: CASSVQGAYEQYF. CDR3 coding DNA: TGTGCCAGCAGTGTTCAGGGGGCATACGAGCAGTACTTC.

This rearrangement joins TRBV18 to TRBJ1-1; 7 bases agree with TRBD1. The CDR3 runs to 14 residues. After removal of 7 bases from V and 3 bases from J, the junction contained 8 bases not matched to a gene. Germline loops: CDR1 KGHSH, CDR2 LQKENI. The DNA for the CDR3 is TGTGCCAGCTTAGAGATCGGACAGGACACTGAAGCTTTCTTT. Translation gives CASLEIGQDTEAFF.

The gene calls are TRBV4-1 and TRBJ1-5, with D possibly matching TRBD1 (5 bases). The V end was cut by 1 base, the J end by 5 bases, with 12 bases between. The CDR3 is made up of 15 amino acids. Germline loops: CDR1 MGHRA, CDR2 YSYEKL. CDR3 sequence (DNA): TGCGCCAGCAGCCAAGTAAGAGACAGAGATCAGCCCCAGCATTTT. This gives the protein CASSQVRDRDQPQHF.